The 27 T cell receptor beta chains below come from one sample, sequenced in a study of blood T cells in healthy people across ages. The authors ran a second PCR of 7 to 11 cycles using a sample-barcoded 5' primer and a J-beta primer mix. TCRdb used MiXCR to reprocess the 5' RACE reads, holding one entry per CDR3 protein. The table includes 1.5 million or so distinct CDR3 sequences, approximately 39% detected once. Sequenced material: blood. These receptors came from a woman aged 18-29 years in good health.

The rearrangement uses TRBV11-2 and TRBJ2-5; 7 bases map to TRBD1. This CDR3 has 14 residues. The germline CDR1 and CDR2 sequences are SGHAT and FQNNGV. Germline trimming cut 5 bases from V and 7 bases from J; bases unmatched to any gene: 10. The CDR3 DNA reads TGTGCCAGCAGCCCGACTTTACAGGGGACGACCCAGTACTTC. It translates to CASSPTLQGTTQYF.

This clonotype was seen a handful of times. The V and J genes are TRBV20-1 and TRBJ1-1, with D tentatively TRBD1 (5 bases). The CDR3 runs 14 residues. V gave up 6 bases and J gave up 5 bases, with 19 bases separating them. Germline values: CDR1 DFQATT, CDR2 SNEGSKA (reference sequence). The CDR3 loop is CSAAPRTGSTEAFF. CDR3 nucleotides: TGCAGTGCAGCCCCACGTACAGGCTCTACTGAAGCTTTCTTT.

This clonotype was picked up a small number of times. The chain has TRBV4-1 and TRBJ2-1, with no clear D. Germline V gene lookup returns CDR1 MGHRA and CDR2 YSYEKL. The CDR3 contains 16 residues. V shed 1 base and J shed 1 base, with 11 bases lying between them. CDR3 amino acids: CASSQVNLVSYNEQFF. The CDR3 DNA reads as TGCGCCAGCAGCCAAGTAAACCTGGTGTCCTACAATGAGCAGTTCTTC.

Turning to this clonotype: One end of the junction varies from germline; a read error may be responsible. The chain couples TRBV20-1 to TRBJ2-7; 7 positions match TRBD1. The CDR3 loop spans 15 amino acids. Per germline, CDR1 DFQATT and CDR2 SNEGSKA (reference sequence). CDR3 loop: CSAGRFGDSLYGQYF. In nucleotides, the CDR3 is TGCAGTGCTGGGCGTTTTGGGGACAGCCTCTACGGGCAGTACTTC.

This clonotype was counted ten times or more. This chain connects TRBV4-1 to TRBJ2-7; no clear D. CDR1 and CDR2 from the germline V gene are MGHRA and YSYEKL. CDR3 length: 11 residues. Trimming took 1 base from V and 5 from J, leaving 3 bases between them. The CDR3 protein is CASSQGDEQYF. As DNA, the CDR3 is TGCGCCAGCAGCCAAGGAGACGAGCAGTACTTC.

The chain couples TRBV11-1 to TRBJ2-1; 11 nucleotides match TRBD2. This CDR3 is 18 amino acids long. V shed 5 bases and J 5 bases; nucleotides not matched to a gene: 14. Per the germline V gene, CDR1 is SGHAT and CDR2 is FQDESV (reference sequence). CDR3 DNA: TGTGCCAGCAGCATAGGTTTAGCGGGAGGGCCTTTACACAATGAGCAGTTCTTC. As protein: CASSIGLAGGPLHNEQFF.

This chain uses TRBV10-3 with TRBJ1-2; TRBD1 matches 7 bases. J lost 4 bases, V lost 1 base, and 6 bases had no gene match. CDR1 and CDR2 (germline): ENHRY, SYGVKD. CDR3 length: 15 amino acids. CDR3 in amino acids: CAISELTGFPYGYTF. For the CDR3, the DNA is TGTGCCATCAGTGAGTTGACAGGGTTTCCCTATGGCTACACCTTC.

The chain has TRBV7-8 and TRBJ2-7; D may match TRBD1 or TRBD2 (8 bases each). The V gene's germline CDR1 is SGHVS and CDR2 FQNEAQ. V was trimmed by 1 base and J by 12 bases, leaving 25 bases between them. CDR3 size: 16 residues. The CDR3 DNA reads as TGTGCCAGCAGCTTAGAATCAGGGGGCATACTAGCGGACGCGTACTTC. Protein: CASSLESGGILADAYF.

This clonotype was seen more than once but under ten times. The DNA of the CDR3 is TGTGCCAGCACCGCAAGGGCCACTGAAGCTTTCTTT. It translates to CASTARATEAFF. The V and J genes are TRBV6-2 or TRBV6-3 and TRBJ1-1; the D is unclear. The V end lost 7 bases, the J end lost 4 bases, and 10 bases lay between the germline ends. The germline V gene has CDR1 MNHEY and CDR2 SVGEGT. There are 12 residues in the CDR3.

As DNA, the CDR3 is TGTGCCAGCAGCTTCTATCGGAGCTCCTACAATGAGCAGTTCTTC. Its protein product is CASSFYRSSYNEQFF. This chain uses TRBV7-2 with TRBJ2-1; D ambiguous. The germline CDR1 and CDR2 sequences are SGHTA and FQGNSA. The CDR3 is made up of 15 amino acids. V lost 3 bases to trimming and J lost 0 bases, with 9 bases between them.

This clonotype was seen ten or more times. V is TRBV12-3 or TRBV12-4 and J is TRBJ1-2; D is perhaps TRBD1 (6 bases). The CDR3 covers 12 residues. V shed 6 bases and J shed 8 bases, with 13 bases lying between them. The CDR3 reads CASSPGDFGYTF. DNA for the CDR3: TGTGCCAGCAGCCCAGGGGATTTCGGCTACACCTTC.

This clonotype was found a few times. The chain uses TRBV29-1 and TRBJ2-2; D is undetermined. Germline V CDR1 and CDR2: SQVTM, ANQGSEA. V was clipped by 7 bases and J by 5 bases, with 17 bases between them. There are 14 residues in the CDR3. The CDR3 sequence is CSASPQTTTGELFF. The CDR3 bases are TGCAGCGCCTCTCCCCAAACGACGACCGGGGAGCTGTTTTTT.

This clonotype has a handful of counts. This chain connects TRBV20-1 to TRBJ2-1; 7 nucleotides match TRBD2. Losses at the gene ends were 5 bases for V and 5 bases for J; bases not matched to a gene: 9. The CDR3 sequence is 14 residues long. The germline V gene encodes CDR1 DFQATT and CDR2 SNEGSKA (reference sequence). The CDR3 DNA reads as TGCAGTGCTTTCTCTAGCGGCCCCCACAATGAGCAGTTCTTC. As protein: CSAFSSGPHNEQFF.

The chain uses TRBV7-8 and TRBJ1-6; D not certain. The germline CDR1 and CDR2 sequences are SGHVS and FQNEAQ. Between the trimmed V and J ends, which lost 2 bases and 7 bases, there was a span of 12 bases. CDR3 size: 15 residues. The CDR3 sequence is CASSLIEFGNSPLHF. The CDR3 nucleotides read TGTGCCAGCAGCTTAATTGAGTTCGGGAATTCACCCCTCCACTTT.

This chain links TRBV27 with TRBJ2-7; D unresolved. The CDR3 has 14 amino acids. Looked up from germline, CDR1 is MNHEY and CDR2 is SMNVEV (reference sequence). The V gene lost 2 bases and the J gene lost 5 bases, with 13 bases spanning the gap. CDR3 sequence (DNA): TGTGCCAGCAGTTTAGCAAACGAACATAACGAGCAGTACTTC. Residues: CASSLANEHNEQYF.

The chain combines TRBV20-1 with TRBJ2-1; 9 bases match TRBD2. Germline V gives CDR1 DFQATT, CDR2 SNEGSKA (reference sequence). The CDR3 spans 14 residues. J lost 0 bases, V lost 8 bases, and 5 bases had no gene match. The CDR3 DNA follows: TGCAGTTTGATAGCGGGGGCCTCCTACAATGAGCAGTTCTTC. It is translated as CSLIAGASYNEQFF.

The gene calls are TRBV12-3 or TRBV12-4 and TRBJ2-7; D might be TRBD1 (5 bases). The CDR3 consists of 15 residues. V lost 3 bases and J 1 base, leaving 13 bases between the germline ends. CDR3 nucleotides: TGTGCCAGCAGTTTTTCTCACAGGACGTCCTACGAGCAGTACTTC. This gives the protein CASSFSHRTSYEQYF.

This clonotype was detected only a few times. This chain connects TRBV24-1 to TRBJ2-7; 7 bases are a match to TRBD1. This CDR3 contains 15 residues. Looked up from germline, CDR1 is KGHDR and CDR2 is SFDVKD. Losses at the gene ends were 3 bases for V and 4 bases for J; bases not matched to a gene: 8. The CDR3 loop reads CATSDPSTGRYEQYF. The CDR3 region has the DNA TGTGCCACCAGTGATCCTTCGACAGGGCGGTACGAGCAGTACTTC.

As to this clonotype: One end of the junction fails to match germline, which may point to a read error. V is TRBV9 and J is TRBJ2-1, with D perhaps TRBD2 (6 bases). From germline, CDR1 is SGDLS and CDR2 YYNGEE. This CDR3 has 15 residues. In nucleotides, the CDR3 is TGTGCCAGCGGCGTAGTTGTCGGGAGCGGAAATGAGCAGTTCTTC. It encodes CASGVVVGSGNEQFF.

The chain has TRBV7-4 and TRBJ1-1; a weak D match, TRBD1 (6 bases). V lost 1 base to trimming and J lost 11 bases, with 14 bases between them. Germline CDR1 reads SGHVT; CDR2 reads SQSDAQ. This CDR3 region has 13 residues. CDR3 DNA sequence: TGTGCCAGCAGCTTAGAGGGGGATCGTCATGCTTTCTTT. Its protein is CASSLEGDRHAFF. Supplemented by reference TRBV7-4 and TRBJ1-1, the full variable domain reads GAGVSQSPRYKVAKRGRDVALRCDSISGHVTLYWYRQTLGQGSEVLTYSQSDAQRDKSGRPSGRFSAERPERSVSTLKIQRTEQGDSAVYLCASSLEGDRHAFFGQGTRLTVV.

Points on this clonotype: This clone may be a read error of a much larger clone one base away. This chain links TRBV6-5 with TRBJ1-5, with D possibly TRBD1 on 6 matching bases. From germline, CDR1 is MNHEY and CDR2 SVGAGI. The V gene lost 8 bases and the J gene lost 1 base, with 12 bases spanning the gap. The CDR3 sequence is 14 residues long. The CDR3 sequence is CASCLDRSNQPQHF. The CDR3 DNA follows: TGTGCCAGCTGCCTTGACAGGAGCAATCAGCCCCAGCATTTT.

In its sample, this clonotype was seen a few times. The chain uses TRBV9 and TRBJ2-1, with 8 bases that match TRBD2. CDR1 and CDR2 from the germline V gene are SGDLS and YYNGEE. J was trimmed by 7 bases and V by 0 bases; bases with no gene match: 0. CDR3 length: 13 amino acids. The DNA of the CDR3 is TGTGCCAGCAGCGTAGTAGCGGGAAATGAGCAGTTCTTC. Its translation is CASSVVAGNEQFF.

On this clonotype: The conserved closing phenylalanine or tryptophan is absent in this CDR3, likely reflecting a read error. J is TRBJ2-7 and V is TRBV7-2, with D possibly TRBD1 on 6 matching bases. Germline V gene sequence: CDR1 SGHTA, CDR2 FQGNSA. Deletions cut 4 bases from V and 1 base from J, with 11 bases between. CDR3 length: 14 residues. The CDR3 is CASSSQGHSYEQYL. CDR3 nucleotide sequence: TGTGCCAGCAGCTCTCAGGGACATTCCTACGAGCAGTACCTC.

Remarks on this clonotype: Its ends do not fully match the called genes, so a read error is possible. The V call is TRBV20-1, the J call TRBJ2-5; TRBD2 matches 12 bases. The germline CDR1 and CDR2 sequences are DFQATT and SNEGSKA (reference sequence). This CDR3 comprises 16 residues. The CDR3 nucleotides read TGCAGTGCTGGAGAAATGTCTAGCGGGGGGGCAGAGACCCAGTACTTC. Amino acid sequence: CSAGEMSSGGAETQYF.

This clonotype was counted at least ten times. This chain connects TRBV20-1 to TRBJ1-6; D gene unclear. The CDR3 length is 13 residues. V was trimmed by 4 bases and J by 8 bases, leaving 12 bases between them. Germline CDR1 is DFQATT and CDR2 is SNEGSKA (reference sequence). The CDR3 here is CSAMGYPDSPLHF. In DNA, the CDR3 is TGCAGTGCTATGGGCTATCCAGATTCACCCCTCCACTTT.

The J gene is TRBJ2-7, the V gene TRBV28; TRBD2 matches at 10 bases. With 10 bases clipped from V and 1 base from J, the junction kept 7 bases outside the gene matches. Germline lookup yields CDR1 MDHEN and CDR2 SYDVKM. This CDR3 comprises 14 residues. The CDR3 is CATSLAGASYEQYF. The CDR3 DNA follows: TGTGCCACATCTCTAGCGGGAGCTTCCTACGAGCAGTACTTC.

The J gene is TRBJ1-2, the V gene TRBV20-1, with 10 positions matching TRBD1. This CDR3 is 15 amino acids long. Germline CDR1 and CDR2: DFQATT and SNEGSKA (reference sequence). The V gene end was trimmed by 0 bases and the J gene end by 7 bases; junction bases not matched to a gene: 8. The CDR3 loop is CSARDNGQGERGYTF. As DNA, the CDR3 is TGCAGTGCTAGAGATAATGGACAGGGGGAGCGTGGCTACACCTTC.